The present T cell receptor beta chain was sequenced within a study of regulatory T cells in long-lasting Graves disease. Time point specified: newly diagnosed GD, antithyroid drugs for less than 3 months. The TCR library was made from RNA that had been extracted from PBMCs in TRIzol. Whole-study findings and limits: Compared with new cases, persistent Graves' patients showed reduced TCR diversity.

According to the study, TCR beta libraries were built with iRepertoire HTBI primers and CDR3-region Arm-PCR. TCRdb re-called the multiplex PCR reads with MiXCR, one entry per CDR3 protein. Found here are around 480,000 distinct CDR3 sequences, roughly a sixth of them singletons; the top ten hold around a quarter. This CDR3 spans 13 amino acids. Germline V gene sequence: CDR1 GTSNPN, CDR2 SVGIG (reference sequence). V dropped 3 bases and J dropped 1 base, with 9 bases sitting between them. This clonotype was counted at least ten times. Antigen: not known. In addition, the sample was reused for a study of T cells in Graves' hyperthyroidism and ophthalmopathy.

This TCR derives from a middle-aged woman with Graves disease. This chain uses TRBV30 with TRBJ1-1; D unclear. The specimen was peripheral blood mononuclear cells (PBMCs), collected at new diagnosis, from a patient treated with antithyroid drugs. In DNA form, the CDR3 reads TGTGCCTGGAGGGAGAACAGGAACACTGAAGCTTTCTTT. Amino acids: CAWRENRNTEAFF.